This TCR beta chain emerged from a study of CD8 T cells in ankylosing spondylitis (dated by TCRdb to about 2017). About the full investigation: T cell receptor beta repertoires were profiled in healthy donors and ankylosing spondylitis patients so that disease-linked TCR variants could be found. The whole study cohort included over a hundred healthy donors and 25 or so ankylosing spondylitis patients. Samples of peripheral blood were taken, and for ankylosing spondylitis patients, synovial fluid was collected as well. The investigation overall reported the following: Blood from ankylosing spondylitis patients appeared to be characterized by a TCR beta motif composed of under 10 highly homologous amino acid variants. A CD8+ phenotype was shown by the disease-linked clones, which were found at relatively low frequencies in peripheral blood. Significant enrichment of the disease-linked clones was reported in matched synovial fluid samples from ankylosing spondylitis patients. Some of the motif variants had been reported before in the synovial fluid and blood of reactive arthritis patients, a finding that suggests common disease-initiation mechanisms.

This clonotype was counted between two and nine times. Its specific antigen is unknown. Mismatch with germline at one junction end may stem from a read error. CDR3 length: 14 amino acids, cysteine to phenylalanine. Here the CDR3 DNA is all that survives: 42 bases in frame from base 1. From the germline V gene, CDR1 is SGHTA and CDR2 is FQGNSA. Instrument used: Illumina HiSeq 2500. TCR beta libraries were prepared by quantitative 5'-RACE with molecular barcodes. The paper's processing steps were these. A new computational method, built on a probabilistic model of VDJ rearrangement, was used to identify disease-linked TCR variants. The public reads were quality trimmed at Q25 with fastp and then assembled into clones with MiXCR by TCRdb, keeping productive beta chains. Every entry covers one CDR3 protein and lists the most common genes and DNA from its rows. None of the V and J calls come from the authors' own analysis; TCRdb made them. In all, the sample holds over 400,000 distinct CDR3 sequences, and around 26% of those were seen once. The ten top clones hold 0.75% to 0.9% of the sample.

The receptor's source is a male donor with ankylosing spondylitis. The chain couples TRBV7-2 to TRBJ2-7; the D gene is possibly TRBD1 or TRBD2, with 5 bases matching each. Sequenced sample: blood, either unsorted or a sorted T cell fraction (not recorded which). At the DNA level, the sequence is TGTGCCAGCAGCTTAGTTACCAGGGAGTCTCTGCTGCACTTC. Translated, this is CASSLVTRESLLHF.